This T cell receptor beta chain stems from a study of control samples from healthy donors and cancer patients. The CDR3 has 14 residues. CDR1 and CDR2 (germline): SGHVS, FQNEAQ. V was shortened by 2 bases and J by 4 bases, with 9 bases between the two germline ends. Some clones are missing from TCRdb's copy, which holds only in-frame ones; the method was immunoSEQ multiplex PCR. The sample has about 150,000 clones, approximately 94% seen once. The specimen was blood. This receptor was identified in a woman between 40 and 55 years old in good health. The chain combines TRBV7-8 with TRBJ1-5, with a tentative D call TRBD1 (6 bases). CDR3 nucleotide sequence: TGTGCCAGCAGCTTAAGTGACAGGAATCAGCCCCAGCATTTT. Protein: CASSLSDRNQPQHF.